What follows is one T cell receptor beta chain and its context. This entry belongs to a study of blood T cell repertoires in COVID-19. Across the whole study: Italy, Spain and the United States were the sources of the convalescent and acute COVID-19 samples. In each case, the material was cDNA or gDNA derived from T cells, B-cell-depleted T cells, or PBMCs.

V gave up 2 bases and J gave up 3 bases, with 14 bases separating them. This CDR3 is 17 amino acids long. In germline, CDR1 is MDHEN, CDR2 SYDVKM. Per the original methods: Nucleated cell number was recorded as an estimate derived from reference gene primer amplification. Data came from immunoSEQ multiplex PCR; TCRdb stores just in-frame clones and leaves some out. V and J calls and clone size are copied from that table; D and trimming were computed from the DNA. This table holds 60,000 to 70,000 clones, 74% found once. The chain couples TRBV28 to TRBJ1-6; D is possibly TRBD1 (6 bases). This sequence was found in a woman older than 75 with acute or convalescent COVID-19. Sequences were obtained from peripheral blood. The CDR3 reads CASSLDTGLYYNSPLHF. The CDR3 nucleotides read TGTGCCAGCAGTTTAGACACAGGGCTCTACTATAATTCACCCCTCCACTTT.